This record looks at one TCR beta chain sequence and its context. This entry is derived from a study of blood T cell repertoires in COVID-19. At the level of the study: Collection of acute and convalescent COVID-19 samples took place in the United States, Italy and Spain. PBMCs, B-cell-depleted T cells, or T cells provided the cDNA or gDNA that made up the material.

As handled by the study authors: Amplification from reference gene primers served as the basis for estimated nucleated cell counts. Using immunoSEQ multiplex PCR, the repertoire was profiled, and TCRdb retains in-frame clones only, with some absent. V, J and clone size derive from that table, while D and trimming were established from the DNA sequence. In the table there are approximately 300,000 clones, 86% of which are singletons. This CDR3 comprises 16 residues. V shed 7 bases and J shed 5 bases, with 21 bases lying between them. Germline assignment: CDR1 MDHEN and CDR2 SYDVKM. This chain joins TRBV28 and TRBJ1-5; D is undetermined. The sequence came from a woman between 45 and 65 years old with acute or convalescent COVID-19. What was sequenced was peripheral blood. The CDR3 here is CASNSGSGGVHQPQHF. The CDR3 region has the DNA TGTGCCAGCAATTCGGGCAGCGGTGGGGTTCATCAGCCCCAGCATTTT.